The clone carrying this T cell receptor beta chain showed up just a few times. The antigen remains unidentified. This sample is drawn from a study of cytomegalovirus exposure and HLA in healthy donors. Researchers ran the PCR with 60 Vbeta and 13 Jbeta primers. The protocol was immunoSEQ multiplex PCR, while the TCRdb copy is restricted to in-frame clones and leaves out a portion. The profile shows tens of thousands of clones, around 80% of them singletons. General study findings and limits: Several of the most significant clusters appeared, in a later analysis, to be linked to common viral pathogens. Accurate HLA-A and HLA-B prediction from TCR beta sequences was reported for most subjects.

The CDR3 has 12 residues. Trimming took 0 bases from V and 6 from J, leaving 6 bases between them. Germline CDR1 MNHEY, CDR2 SMNVEV (reference sequence). The clonotype originates from a man in his fifties in good health and CMV-seropositive. The genes are TRBV27 and TRBJ2-7; tentative D call: TRBD2 (5 bases). Sequenced input: PBMCs. In nucleotides, the CDR3 is TGTGCCAGCAGTTTATCTAGCGTCGAGCAGTACTTC. Its protein product is CASSLSSVEQYF.